The next 18 T cell receptor beta chains were all read from a single sample in a study of blood T cell repertoires in COVID-19. Clones were sequenced by immunoSEQ multiplex PCR, and TCRdb holds only the in-frame ones, with some missing. The data contain over 85,000 clones, more than 65% of them singletons. Sequencing was performed on peripheral blood. The receptors were gathered from a woman of 80 years or more with acute or convalescent COVID-19.

V and J are TRBV29-1 and TRBJ1-5, with a tentative D call TRBD1 (5 bases). The CDR3 is 15 amino acids. Germline CDR1 is SQVTM and CDR2 is ANQGSEA. Trimming shortened V by 6 bases and J by 1 base, and 16 bases separated the two germline ends. CDR3 amino acids: CSVSGTPGSNQPQHF. In DNA form, the CDR3 reads TGCAGCGTGTCAGGAACTCCAGGGAGCAATCAGCCCCAGCATTTT.

The chain uses TRBV30 and TRBJ2-7, with TRBD2 identical over 9 bases. This CDR3 comprises 13 residues. Germline V gene lookup returns CDR1 GTSNPN and CDR2 SVGIG (reference sequence). V was clipped by 3 bases and J by 4 bases; unmatched bases: 4. The CDR3 nucleotides read TGTGCCTGGAGAGGGCTAGCGGGGTACGAGCAGTACTTC. This sequence encodes CAWRGLAGYEQYF.

This clone has a single count. The gene calls are TRBV7-2 and TRBJ1-1, with D maybe TRBD1 (5 bases). The length of the CDR3 is 13 residues. The ends were cut back, 0 bases at V and 5 bases at J, with 7 bases in the middle. Germline CDR1 and CDR2: SGHTA and FQGNSA. The CDR3 sequence is CASSLAGVTEAFF. As DNA, the CDR3 is TGTGCCAGCAGCTTAGCAGGGGTTACTGAAGCTTTCTTT.

This chain links TRBV6-5 with TRBJ2-7; 9 bases match TRBD1. CDR1 and CDR2 from the germline V gene are MNHEY and SVGAGI. Trimming removed 7 bases from V and 4 bases from J; junction bases left unmatched: 5. CDR3 length: 13 residues. CDR3 residues: CASTQDRGYEQYF. Here the CDR3 DNA reads TGTGCCAGCACCCAGGACAGGGGTTACGAGCAGTACTTC.

This chain joins TRBV3-1 (or the pseudogene TRBV3-2) and TRBJ2-7, with 9 positions matching TRBD1. This CDR3 contains 14 residues. The V segment lost 3 bases and the J segment 5 bases; nucleotides outside the gene matches: 5. Germline assignment: CDR1 LGHDT and CDR2 YNNKEL (reference sequence). The CDR3 is CASSHPGQGDEQYF. The CDR3 DNA reads as TGTGCCAGCAGCCATCCGGGACAGGGCGACGAGCAGTACTTC.

This sequence joins TRBV6-5 and TRBJ1-1, with 7 bases lining up with TRBD1. The CDR3 is 12 residues long. V lost 6 bases, J lost 10 bases, and 8 bases stayed unmatched. Germline loops: CDR1 MNHEY, CDR2 SVGAGI. The chain's CDR3 is CASRGTAVGAFF. The CDR3 DNA reads TGTGCCAGCAGAGGGACAGCCGTTGGAGCTTTCTTT.

In regard to this clone: At the DNA level, this CDR3 is encoded by other sequences in the same sample as well. V and J are TRBV28 and TRBJ2-1, with 7 bases identical to TRBD2. The CDR3 has 12 amino acids. CDR1 and CDR2 (germline): MDHEN, SYDVKM. V gave up 7 bases and J gave up 4 bases; unmatched junction bases: 1. CDR3: CASTSGYNEQFF. As DNA, the CDR3 is TGTGCCAGCACTAGCGGTTACAATGAGCAGTTCTTC.

The chain recombines TRBV28 with TRBJ2-2, with 8 bases identical to TRBD2. Trimming took 4 bases from V and 6 from J; bases not matched to a gene: 4. Germline V lookup: CDR1 MDHEN, CDR2 SYDVKM. The CDR3 covers 14 residues. The CDR3 region is CASSWSGSSGELFF. The DNA of the CDR3 is TGTGCCAGCAGTTGGAGCGGGAGCTCCGGGGAGCTGTTTTTT. The variable domain in full, with the rest retrieved from reference TRBV28 and TRBJ2-2, is DVKVTQSSRYLVKRTGEKVFLECVQDMDHENMFWYRQDPGLGLRLIYFSYDVKMKEKGDIPEGYSVSREKKERFSLILESASTNQTSMYLCASSWSGSSGELFFGEGSRLTVL.

The chain couples TRBV10-1 to TRBJ2-3; possibly TRBD1 for D (6 bases). This CDR3 is 17 amino acids long. Germline V CDR1 and CDR2: WNHNN, SYGVQD (reference sequence). Deletions cut 0 bases from V and 2 bases from J, with 15 bases between. DNA for the CDR3: TGCGCCAGCAGTGAGTCGTTTGGTCAGGGGTTCACAGATACGCAGTATTTT. Its translation is CASSESFGQGFTDTQYF.

This clone turned up a few times. This chain uses TRBV2 with TRBJ2-5, with D possibly TRBD2 on 5 matching bases. The CDR3 sequence is 14 residues long. CDR1 and CDR2 from the germline V gene are SNHLY and FYNNEI. Trimming stripped 7 bases from V and 5 bases from J, with 17 bases between. The CDR3 bases are TGTGCCAGCACCTTCCAACCAGGCGGGGAGACCCAGTACTTC. It translates to CASTFQPGGETQYF.

The chain has TRBV7-2 and TRBJ2-5, with D tentatively TRBD2 (6 bases). V gave up 1 base and J gave up 5 bases, with 8 bases separating them. The V gene's germline CDR1 is SGHTA and CDR2 FQGNSA. The CDR3 covers 13 residues. In nucleotides, the CDR3 is TGTGCCAGCAGCTTAGGAGGGAGGGAGACCCAGTACTTC. The encoded protein is CASSLGGRETQYF.

The gene calls are TRBV18 and TRBJ1-4; TRBD1 agrees at 9 bases. The ends lost 3 bases at V and 7 bases at J; junction bases unmatched: 6. Germline lookup yields CDR1 KGHSH and CDR2 LQKENI. The CDR3 runs to 15 residues. CDR3 amino acids: CASSPRTGVIEKLFF. The CDR3 DNA reads TGTGCCAGCTCACCGAGGACAGGGGTAATTGAAAAACTGTTTTTT.

The V gene is TRBV4-3, the J gene TRBJ1-1; a weak D match, TRBD1 (5 bases). Germline assignment: CDR1 LGHNA and CDR2 YSLEER. V lost 1 base and J 2 bases, leaving 11 bases between the germline ends. There are 15 residues in the CDR3. For the CDR3, the DNA is TGCGCCAGCAGCCAAGCTAGTAGGGGTAACACTGAAGCTTTCTTT. The encoded protein is CASSQASRGNTEAFF.

V usage is TRBV3-1 (or the pseudogene TRBV3-2) and J usage is TRBJ2-5, with 9 bases identical to TRBD1. CDR1 is LGHDT and CDR2 is YNNKEL in the germline V gene (reference sequence). This CDR3 has 14 residues. Germline trimming cut 2 bases from V and 3 bases from J; bases unmatched to any gene: 1. CDR3 sequence: CASSQRTGEETQYF. CDR3 in DNA: TGTGCCAGCAGCCAAAGGACAGGGGAAGAGACCCAGTACTTC.

V usage is TRBV18 and J usage is TRBJ1-1, with unresolved D. CDR1 KGHSH and CDR2 LQKENI come from the germline V gene. The CDR3 sequence is 15 residues long. Trimming took 3 bases from V and 1 from J, leaving 12 bases between them. CDR3 in DNA: TGTGCCAGCTCACCCACAGTAACACGGAACACTGAAGCTTTCTTT. The encoded protein is CASSPTVTRNTEAFF.

The genes are TRBV30 and TRBJ2-5, with 8 positions matching TRBD1. Looked up from germline, CDR1 is GTSNPN and CDR2 is SVGIG (reference sequence). This CDR3 region has 15 residues. Losses at the gene ends were 4 bases for V and 0 bases for J; bases not matched to a gene: 7. CDR3 in DNA: TGTGCCTGGACGGCCGGGACAGGCGACCAAGAGACCCAGTACTTC. Translated, it gives CAWTAGTGDQETQYF.

There are a few counts of this clone. The chain employs TRBV7-9 and TRBJ1-5; D is perhaps TRBD1 (5 bases). Germline-derived CDR1 and CDR2 are SEHNR and FQNEAQ (reference sequence). CDR3 size: 15 residues. V lost 1 base, J lost 3 bases, and 10 bases lay in between. CDR3 sequence (DNA): TGTGCCAGCAGCTTAGATCAGGGCTACAATCAGCCCCAGCATTTT. Translated, it gives CASSLDQGYNQPQHF.

This clone has just a few counts. The V call is TRBV7-9, the J call TRBJ2-7, with 8 positions matching TRBD2. In germline, CDR1 is SEHNR, CDR2 FQNEAQ (reference sequence). The V and J ends lost 0 bases and 5 bases, in that order; junction bases with no gene match: 9. This CDR3 contains 16 residues. Here the CDR3 DNA reads TGTGCCAGCAGCTTAGCTCGGGGAGCGGGAGAGGACGAGCAGTACTTC. Translating it yields CASSLARGAGEDEQYF.